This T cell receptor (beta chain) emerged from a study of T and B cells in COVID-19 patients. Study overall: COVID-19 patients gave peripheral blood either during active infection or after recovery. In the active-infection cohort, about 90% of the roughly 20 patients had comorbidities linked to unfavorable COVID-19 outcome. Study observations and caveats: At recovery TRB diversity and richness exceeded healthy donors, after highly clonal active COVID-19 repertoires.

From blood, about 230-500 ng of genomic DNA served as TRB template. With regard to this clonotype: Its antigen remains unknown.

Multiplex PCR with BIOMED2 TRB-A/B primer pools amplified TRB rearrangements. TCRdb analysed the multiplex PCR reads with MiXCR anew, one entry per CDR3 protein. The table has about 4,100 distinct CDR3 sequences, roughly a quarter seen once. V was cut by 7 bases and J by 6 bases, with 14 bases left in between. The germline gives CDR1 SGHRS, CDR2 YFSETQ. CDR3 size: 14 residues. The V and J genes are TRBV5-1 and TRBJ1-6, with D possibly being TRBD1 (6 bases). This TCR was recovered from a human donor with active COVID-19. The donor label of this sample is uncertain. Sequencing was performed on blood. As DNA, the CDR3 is TGCGCCAGCCGGGACGGGGGCGGTAATTCACCCCTCCACTTT. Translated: CASRDGGGNSPLHF.